This note documents a single T cell receptor beta chain sequence. Its antigen is still unknown. The source of the sample is a study of cytotoxic CD8 clonotypes in ibrutinib-treated CLL. Study results and limitations: A rise in clonality was seen at ibrutinib response, and a fall back toward baseline was seen at progression.

TCRdb's copy holds only in-frame clones and misses some; the assay was immunoSEQ multiplex PCR. Of about 140,000 clones in the sample, around three quarters were seen once. The germline V gene has CDR1 LGHNA and CDR2 YNFKEQ. V dropped 0 bases and J dropped 0; count of bases not matched to a gene: 5. The CDR3 length is 16 residues. The receptor was derived from a human donor with chronic lymphocytic leukemia. This chain connects TRBV4-2 to TRBJ2-7; 7 nucleotides line up with TRBD1. The source material was PBMCs, sampled after 12 months of ibrutinib treatment. The CDR3 region has the DNA TGTGCCAGCAGCCAAGAGCAGGGGGTCCTCTCCTACGAGCAGTACTTC. It yields the protein CASSQEQGVLSYEQYF.